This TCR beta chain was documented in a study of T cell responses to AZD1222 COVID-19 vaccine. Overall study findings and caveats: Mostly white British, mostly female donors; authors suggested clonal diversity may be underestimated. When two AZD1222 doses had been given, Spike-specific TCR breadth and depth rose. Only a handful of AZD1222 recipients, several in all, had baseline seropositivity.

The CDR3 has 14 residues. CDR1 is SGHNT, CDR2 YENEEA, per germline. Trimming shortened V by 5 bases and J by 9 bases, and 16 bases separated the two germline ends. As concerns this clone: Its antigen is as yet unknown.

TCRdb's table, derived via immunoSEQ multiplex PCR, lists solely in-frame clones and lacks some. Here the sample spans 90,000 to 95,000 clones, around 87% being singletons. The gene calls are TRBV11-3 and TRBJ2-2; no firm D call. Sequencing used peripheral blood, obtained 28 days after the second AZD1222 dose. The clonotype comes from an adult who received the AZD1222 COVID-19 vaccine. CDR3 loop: CASSVGRSARELFF. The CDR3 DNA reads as TGTGCCAGCAGCGTAGGACGATCCGCCCGGGAGCTGTTTTTT.